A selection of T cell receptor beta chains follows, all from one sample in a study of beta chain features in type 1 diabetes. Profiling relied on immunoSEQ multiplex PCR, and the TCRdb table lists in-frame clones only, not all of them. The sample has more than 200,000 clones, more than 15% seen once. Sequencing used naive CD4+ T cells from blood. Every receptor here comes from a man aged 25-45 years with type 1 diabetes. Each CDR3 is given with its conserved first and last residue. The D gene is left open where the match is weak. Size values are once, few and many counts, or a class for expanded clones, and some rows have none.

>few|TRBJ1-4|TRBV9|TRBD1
CASSATGSWTNEKLFF
TGTGCCAGCAGCGCGACAGGGAGTTGGACTAATGAAAAACTGTTTTTT
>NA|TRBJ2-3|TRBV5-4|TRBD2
CASSFAGADTQYF
TGTGCCAGCAGCTTTGCGGGAGCCGATACGCAGTATTTT
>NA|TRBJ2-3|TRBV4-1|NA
CASSQGTVADTQYF
TGCGCCAGCAGCCAAGGGACAGTTGCAGATACGCAGTATTTT
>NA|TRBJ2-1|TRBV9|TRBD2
CASSVLAGAYNEQFF
TGTGCCAGCAGCGTACTAGCGGGAGCCTACAATGAGCAGTTCTTC
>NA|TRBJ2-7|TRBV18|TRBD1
CASSRQGVATEQYF
TGTGCCAGCTCCCGACAGGGGGTGGCTACCGAGCAGTACTTC
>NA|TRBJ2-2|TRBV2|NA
CASSLKREAGELFF
TGTGCCAGCAGCCTCAAGAGGGAGGCCGGGGAGCTGTTTTTT
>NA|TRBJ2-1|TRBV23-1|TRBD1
CASSQSRDRGRIKHNEQFF
TGCGCCAGCAGTCAATCCCGGGACAGGGGGCGGATCAAACACAATGAGCAGTTCTTC
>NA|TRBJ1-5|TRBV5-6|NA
CASSSQNGANQPQHF
TGTGCCAGCAGCTCACAAAACGGGGCAAATCAGCCCCAGCATTTT
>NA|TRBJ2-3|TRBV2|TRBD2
CASSRVAGGIDTQYF
TGTGCCAGCAGTCGGGTAGCGGGAGGAATAGATACGCAGTATTTT
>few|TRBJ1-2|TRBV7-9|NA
CASSLGGAGTF
TGTGCCAGCAGCTTAGGCGGGGCAGGAACCTTC
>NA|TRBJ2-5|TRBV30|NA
CAWSKRTRETQYF
TGTGCCTGGAGTAAGAGGACAAGGGAGACCCAGTACTTC
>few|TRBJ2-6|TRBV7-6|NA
CASSLAASLVDVLTF
TGTGCCAGCAGCTTAGCGGCGTCATTAGTTGACGTCCTGACTTTC
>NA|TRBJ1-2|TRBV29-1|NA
CSGRGYDYGYTF
TGCAGCGGCCGTGGTTATGACTATGGCTACACCTTC
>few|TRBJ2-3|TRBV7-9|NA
CASSLGLFRTDTQYF
TGTGCCAGCAGCTTAGGGCTTTTCCGCACAGATACGCAGTATTTT
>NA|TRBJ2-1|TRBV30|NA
CAWRKTGYNEQFF
TGTGCCTGGAGGAAAACAGGTTACAATGAGCAGTTCTTC
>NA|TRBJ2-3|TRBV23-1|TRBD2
CASSRLFFSGRGTDTQYF
TGCGCCAGCAGTCGTCTATTCTTTAGCGGGAGAGGGACAGATACGCAGTATTTT
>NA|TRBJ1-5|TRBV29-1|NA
CSVAGQDSNQPQHF
TGCAGCGTTGCTGGACAAGATAGCAATCAGCCCCAGCATTTT
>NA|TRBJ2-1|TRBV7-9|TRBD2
CASSLSSGPGNEQFF
TGTGCCAGCAGTTTGTCTAGCGGGCCCGGGAATGAGCAGTTCTTC
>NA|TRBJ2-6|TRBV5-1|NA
CASSLDGYSGANVLTF
TGCGCCAGCAGCTTGGACGGATACTCTGGGGCCAACGTCCTGACTTTC
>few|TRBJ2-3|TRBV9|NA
CASSVDPSGTDTQYF
TGTGCCAGCAGCGTAGATCCTAGCGGCACAGATACGCAGTATTTT
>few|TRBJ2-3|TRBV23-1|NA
CASSQSLPLTDTQYF
TGCGCCAGCAGTCAATCCCTTCCGCTAACAGATACGCAGTATTTT
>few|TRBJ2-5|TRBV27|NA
CASRRSEETQYF
TGTGCCAGCAGGAGGTCCGAAGAGACCCAGTACTTC
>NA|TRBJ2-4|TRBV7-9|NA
CASSLSSETKNIQYF
TGTGCCAGCAGCTTAAGTAGTGAAACCAAAAACATTCAGTACTTC
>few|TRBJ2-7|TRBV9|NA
CASSVGLGRYEQYF
TGTGCCAGCAGCGTAGGCCTGGGGAGGTACGAGCAGTACTTC
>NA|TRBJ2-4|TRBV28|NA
CASSFRVWRAKNIQYF
TGTGCCAGCAGTTTCCGGGTCTGGAGAGCCAAAAACATTCAGTACTTC
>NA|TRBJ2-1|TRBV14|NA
CASSLEGAYNEQFF
TGTGCCAGCAGCCTGGAGGGGGCCTACAATGAGCAGTTCTTC
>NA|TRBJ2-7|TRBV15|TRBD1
CATSRPTGTGAQEQYF
TGTGCCACCAGCAGGCCAACCGGGACAGGGGCCCAGGAGCAGTACTTC
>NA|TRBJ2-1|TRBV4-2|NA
CASSQGAGSGNEQFF
TGTGCCAGCAGCCAAGGGGCGGGATCAGGCAATGAGCAGTTCTTC
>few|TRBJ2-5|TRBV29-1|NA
CSVAGETQYF
TGCAGCGTCGCCGGGGAGACCCAGTACTTC
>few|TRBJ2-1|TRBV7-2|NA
CASSFDSSYNEQFF
TGTGCCAGCAGCTTCGACAGCTCCTACAATGAGCAGTTCTTC
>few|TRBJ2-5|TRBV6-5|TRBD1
CASRDSQETQYF
TGTGCCAGTCGGGACAGCCAAGAGACCCAGTACTTC
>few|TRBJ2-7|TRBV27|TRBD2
CASSQPAGTEQYF
TGTGCCAGCAGTCAGCCAGCGGGAACTGAGCAGTACTTC
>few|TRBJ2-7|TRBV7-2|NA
CASSFAGSYEQYF
TGTGCCAGCAGCTTCGCGGGTTCCTACGAGCAGTACTTC
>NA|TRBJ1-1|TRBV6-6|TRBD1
CASRQGAGTEAFF
TGTGCCAGTCGACAGGGGGCTGGGACTGAAGCTTTCTTT
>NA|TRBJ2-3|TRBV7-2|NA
CASSTQAGTDTQYF
TGTGCCAGCAGCACCCAGGCGGGGACAGATACGCAGTATTTT
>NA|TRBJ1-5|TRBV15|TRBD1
CATSTHFDLRGDQPQHF
TGTGCCACCAGCACTCACTTCGACCTCAGGGGGGATCAGCCCCAGCATTTT
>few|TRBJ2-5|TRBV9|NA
CASSVVEGARETQYF
TGTGCCAGCAGCGTAGTTGAAGGGGCCCGGGAGACCCAGTACTTC
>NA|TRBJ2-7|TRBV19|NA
CASQGANYEQYF
TGTGCCAGCCAAGGGGCGAACTACGAGCAGTACTTC
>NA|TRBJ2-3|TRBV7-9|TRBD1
CASSPYRGSSTDTQYF
TGTGCCAGCAGCCCATACAGGGGATCTAGCACAGATACGCAGTATTTT
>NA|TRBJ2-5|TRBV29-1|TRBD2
CSVSGRGETQYF
TGCAGCGTGAGCGGGAGGGGGGAGACCCAGTACTTC
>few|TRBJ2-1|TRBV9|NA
CASSVAGDAYNEQFF
TGTGCCAGCAGCGTAGCGGGAGACGCCTACAATGAGCAGTTCTTC
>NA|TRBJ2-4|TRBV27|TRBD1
CASSLTGGRDIQYF
TGTGCCAGCAGTTTGACAGGGGGAAGAGACATTCAGTACTTC
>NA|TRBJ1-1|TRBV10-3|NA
CAISDPGERYTEAFF
TGTGCCATCAGTGATCCAGGAGAAAGATACACTGAAGCTTTCTTT
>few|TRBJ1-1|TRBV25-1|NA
CASSDSGRGNTEAFF
TGTGCCAGCAGTGATTCTGGCAGGGGCAACACTGAAGCTTTCTTT
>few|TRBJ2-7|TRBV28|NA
CASKRSYEQYF
TGTGCCAGCAAACGCTCCTACGAGCAGTACTTC
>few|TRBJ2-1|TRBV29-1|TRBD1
CSVLSADRGEYNEQFF
TGCAGCGTCCTCAGTGCGGACAGGGGGGAATACAATGAGCAGTTCTTC
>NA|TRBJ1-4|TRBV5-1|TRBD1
CASSLTGVTNEKLFF
TGCGCCAGCAGCCTCACAGGGGTAACTAATGAAAAACTGTTTTTT
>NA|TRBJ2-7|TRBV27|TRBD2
CASSSTLAGGYEQYF
TGTGCCAGCAGTTCCACTTTAGCGGGAGGCTACGAGCAGTACTTC
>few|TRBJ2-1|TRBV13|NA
CASSIENEQFF
TGTGCCAGCAGCATAGAGAATGAGCAGTTCTTC
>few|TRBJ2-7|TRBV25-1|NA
CASSELKGSYEQYF
TGTGCCAGCAGTGAATTAAAGGGATCCTACGAGCAGTACTTC
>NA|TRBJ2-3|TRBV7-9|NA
CASSLARGGPRGDTQYF
TGTGCCAGCAGCTTAGCGCGGGGCGGTCCTAGAGGAGATACGCAGTATTTT
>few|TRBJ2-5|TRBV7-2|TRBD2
CASSLTSGRRKTQYF
TGTGCCAGCAGCTTGACTAGCGGGAGGAGGAAGACCCAGTACTTC